The present entry profiles one T cell receptor beta chain with its context. This sample stems from a study of prognosis after radiotherapy for stage I lung cancer. Study-wide background: Stage I non-small cell lung cancer cases were enrolled from April 2018 through early 2019. Tumors were squamous cell carcinoma in about 7 patients and adenocarcinoma in about twelve.

TCR beta CDR3 amplification from genomic DNA was performed by two-round multiplex PCR. First-round PCR used primers specific to each TRBV and TRBJ gene. TCRdb ran MiXCR on the multiplex PCR reads and lists one entry per CDR3 protein. The sample lists 15,000 to 20,000 distinct CDR3 sequences; around half were seen once. Two separate time points each saw a draw of approximately 5.4 milliliters of peripheral blood. The CDR3 runs to 15 residues. CDR1 and CDR2 from the germline V gene are SGHTA and FQGNSA. V was clipped by 2 bases and J by 10 bases, with 18 bases between them. The chain is built from TRBV7-2 and TRBJ2-1, with D perhaps matching TRBD1 (6 bases). The TCR sequence derives from a donor of 50 years or more with non-small cell lung cancer. The sample consisted of PBMCs, taken before or after stereotactic body radiation therapy (not recorded which). The CDR3 DNA reads as TGTGCCAGCAGCTTAATATCTACCGCTAGGGGGGAGCAGTTCTTC. Translating gives CASSLISTARGEQFF.